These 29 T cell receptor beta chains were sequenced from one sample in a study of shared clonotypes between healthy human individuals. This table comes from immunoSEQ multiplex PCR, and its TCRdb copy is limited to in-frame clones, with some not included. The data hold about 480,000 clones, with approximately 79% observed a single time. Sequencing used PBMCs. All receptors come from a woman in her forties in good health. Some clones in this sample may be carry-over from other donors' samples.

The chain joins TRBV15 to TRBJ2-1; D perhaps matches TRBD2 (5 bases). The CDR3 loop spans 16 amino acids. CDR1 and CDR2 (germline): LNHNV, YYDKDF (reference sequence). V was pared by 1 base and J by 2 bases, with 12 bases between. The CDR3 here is CATSRGVSAAYNEQFF. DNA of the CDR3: TGTGCCACCAGCAGAGGGGTTAGCGCAGCCTACAATGAGCAGTTCTTC.

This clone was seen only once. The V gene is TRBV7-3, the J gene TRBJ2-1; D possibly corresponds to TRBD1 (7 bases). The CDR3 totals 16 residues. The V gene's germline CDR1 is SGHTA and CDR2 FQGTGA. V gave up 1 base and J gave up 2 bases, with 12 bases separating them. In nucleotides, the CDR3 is TGTGCCAGCAGCTTAATGGCAGGGGGGACCTACAATGAGCAGTTCTTC. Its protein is CASSLMAGGTYNEQFF.

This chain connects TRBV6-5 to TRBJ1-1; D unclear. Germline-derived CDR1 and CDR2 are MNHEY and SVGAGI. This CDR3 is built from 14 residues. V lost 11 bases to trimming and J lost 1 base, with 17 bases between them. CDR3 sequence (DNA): TGTGCCGTTGGGGAGGGAGGAGGGAACACTGAAGCTTTCTTT. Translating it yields CAVGEGGGNTEAFF.

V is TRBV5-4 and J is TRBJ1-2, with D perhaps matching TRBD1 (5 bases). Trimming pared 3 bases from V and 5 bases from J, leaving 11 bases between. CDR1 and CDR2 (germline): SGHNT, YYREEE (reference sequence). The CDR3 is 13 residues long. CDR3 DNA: TGTGCCAGCAGCTCCAGGGTGGGGTATGGCTACACCTTC. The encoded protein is CASSSRVGYGYTF.

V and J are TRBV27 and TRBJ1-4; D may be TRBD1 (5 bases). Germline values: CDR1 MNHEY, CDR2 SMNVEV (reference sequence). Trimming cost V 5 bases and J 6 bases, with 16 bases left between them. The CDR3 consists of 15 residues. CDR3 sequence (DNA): TGTGCCAGCAGTCCTGCCGGGACGTATCATGAAAAACTGTTTTTT. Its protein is CASSPAGTYHEKLFF.

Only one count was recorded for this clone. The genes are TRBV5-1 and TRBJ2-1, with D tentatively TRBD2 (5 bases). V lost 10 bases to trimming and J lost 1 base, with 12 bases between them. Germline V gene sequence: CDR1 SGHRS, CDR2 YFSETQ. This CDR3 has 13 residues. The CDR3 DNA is TGCGCCTCCGAGAGGGTTTCCTACAATGAGCAGTTCTTC. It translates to CASERVSYNEQFF. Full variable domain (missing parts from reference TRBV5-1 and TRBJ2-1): KAGVTQTPRYLIKTRGQQVTLSCSPISGHRSVSWYQQTPGQGLQFLFEYFSETQRNKGNFPGRFSGRQFSNSRSEMNVSTLELGDSALYLCASERVSYNEQFFGPGTRLTVL.

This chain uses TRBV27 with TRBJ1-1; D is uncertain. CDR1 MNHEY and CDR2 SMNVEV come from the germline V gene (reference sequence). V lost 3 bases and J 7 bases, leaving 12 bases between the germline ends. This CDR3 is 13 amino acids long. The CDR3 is CASSFIGRDEAFF. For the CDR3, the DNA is TGTGCCAGCAGTTTTATCGGCAGAGATGAAGCTTTCTTT.

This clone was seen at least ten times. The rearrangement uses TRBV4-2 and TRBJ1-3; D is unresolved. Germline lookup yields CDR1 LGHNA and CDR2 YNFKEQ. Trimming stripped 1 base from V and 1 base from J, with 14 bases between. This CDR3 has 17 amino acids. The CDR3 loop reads CASSQGSGQTSGNTIYF. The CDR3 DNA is TGTGCCAGCAGCCAAGGATCGGGCCAGACTTCTGGAAACACCATATATTTT.

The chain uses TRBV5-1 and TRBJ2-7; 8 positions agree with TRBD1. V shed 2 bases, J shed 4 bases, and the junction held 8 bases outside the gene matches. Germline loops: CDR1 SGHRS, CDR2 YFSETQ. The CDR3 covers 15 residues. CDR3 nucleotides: TGCGCCAGCAGCTTTTACCGGGACAGGCCTTACGAGCAGTACTTC. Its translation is CASSFYRDRPYEQYF.

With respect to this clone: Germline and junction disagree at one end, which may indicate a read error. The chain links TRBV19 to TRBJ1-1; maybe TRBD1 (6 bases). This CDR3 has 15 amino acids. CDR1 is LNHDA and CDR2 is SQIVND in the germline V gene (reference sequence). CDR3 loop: CASSARTEVKTEAFF. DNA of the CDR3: TGTGCCAGTAGTGCTAGGACAGAGGTGAAGACTGAAGCTTTCTTT.

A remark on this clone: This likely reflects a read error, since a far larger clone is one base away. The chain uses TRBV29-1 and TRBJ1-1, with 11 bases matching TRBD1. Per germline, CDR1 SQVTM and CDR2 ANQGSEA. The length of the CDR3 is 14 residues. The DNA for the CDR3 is TGCATCGTCTCCTTCGGGACAGGGGGCACTGAAGCTTTCTTT. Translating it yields CIVSFGTGGTEAFF. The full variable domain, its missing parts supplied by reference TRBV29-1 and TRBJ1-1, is SAVISQKPSRDICQRGTSLTIQCQVDSQVTMMFWYRQQPGQSLTLIATANQGSEATYESGFVIDKFPISRPNLTFSTLTVSNMSPEDSSIYLCIVSFGTGGTEAFFGQGTRLTVV.

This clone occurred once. The CDR3 reads CASSTGQTYEQYF. CDR3 nucleotide sequence: TGTGCCAGCAGCACCGGACAGACCTACGAGCAGTACTTC. The chain recombines TRBV7-2 with TRBJ2-7; D perhaps matches TRBD1 (6 bases). The CDR3 is 13 amino acids. Germline lookup yields CDR1 SGHTA and CDR2 FQGNSA. The ends were cut back, 5 bases at V and 2 bases at J, with 10 bases in the middle.

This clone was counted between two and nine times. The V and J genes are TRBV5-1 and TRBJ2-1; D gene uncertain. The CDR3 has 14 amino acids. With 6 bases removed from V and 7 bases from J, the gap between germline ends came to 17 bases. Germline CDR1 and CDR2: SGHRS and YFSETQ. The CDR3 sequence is CASKSRVGPNEQFF. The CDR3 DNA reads TGCGCCAGCAAGTCTCGAGTGGGCCCTAATGAGCAGTTCTTC.

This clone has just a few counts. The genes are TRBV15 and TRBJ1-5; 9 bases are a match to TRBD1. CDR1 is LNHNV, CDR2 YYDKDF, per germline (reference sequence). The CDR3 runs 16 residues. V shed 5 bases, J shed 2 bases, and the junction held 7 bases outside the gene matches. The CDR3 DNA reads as TGTGCCACCAGCTGGGGGGGACAGGGAGGCAATCAGCCCCAGCATTTT. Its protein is CATSWGGQGGNQPQHF.

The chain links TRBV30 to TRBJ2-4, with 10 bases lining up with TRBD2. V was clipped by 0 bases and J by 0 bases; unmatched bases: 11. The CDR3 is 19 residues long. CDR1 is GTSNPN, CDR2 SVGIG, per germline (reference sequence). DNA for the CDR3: TGTGCCTGGAGTGTAACTAGCGGGGATTCCAATCTAGCCAAAAACATTCAGTACTTC. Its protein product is CAWSVTSGDSNLAKNIQYF.

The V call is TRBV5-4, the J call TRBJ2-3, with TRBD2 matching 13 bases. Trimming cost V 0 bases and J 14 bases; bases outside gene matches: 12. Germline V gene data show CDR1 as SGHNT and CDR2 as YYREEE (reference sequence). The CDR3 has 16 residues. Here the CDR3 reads CASSLAGTSGTRAPYF. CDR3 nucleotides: TGTGCCAGCAGCTTGGCCGGGACTAGCGGGACCCGTGCCCCGTATTTT.

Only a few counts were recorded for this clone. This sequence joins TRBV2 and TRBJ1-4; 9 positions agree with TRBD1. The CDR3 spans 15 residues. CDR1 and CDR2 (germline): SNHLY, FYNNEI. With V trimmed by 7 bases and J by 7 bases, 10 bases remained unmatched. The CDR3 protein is CASNPQTGGGEKLFF. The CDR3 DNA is TGTGCCAGCAATCCTCAGACAGGGGGTGGTGAAAAACTGTTTTTT.

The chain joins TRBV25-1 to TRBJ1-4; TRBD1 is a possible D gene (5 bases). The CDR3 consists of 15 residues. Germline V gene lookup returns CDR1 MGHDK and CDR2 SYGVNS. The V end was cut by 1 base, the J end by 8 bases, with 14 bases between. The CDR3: CASSEFGGLKEKLFF. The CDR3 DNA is TGTGCCAGCAGTGAATTTGGGGGGTTGAAAGAAAAACTGTTTTTT.

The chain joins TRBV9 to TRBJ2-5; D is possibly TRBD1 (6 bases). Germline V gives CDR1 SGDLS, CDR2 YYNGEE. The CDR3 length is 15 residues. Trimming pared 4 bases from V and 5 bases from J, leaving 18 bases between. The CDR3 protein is CASSLRDNLWETQYF. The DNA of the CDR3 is TGTGCCAGCAGCCTGAGGGACAACCTCTGGGAGACCCAGTACTTC.

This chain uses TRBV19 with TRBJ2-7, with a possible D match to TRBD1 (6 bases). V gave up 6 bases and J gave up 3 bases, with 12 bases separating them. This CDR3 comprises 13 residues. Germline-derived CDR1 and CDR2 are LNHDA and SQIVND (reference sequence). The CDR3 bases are TGTGCCAGTAGCAGGGACAAAGACTACGAGCAGTACTTC. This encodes CASSRDKDYEQYF.

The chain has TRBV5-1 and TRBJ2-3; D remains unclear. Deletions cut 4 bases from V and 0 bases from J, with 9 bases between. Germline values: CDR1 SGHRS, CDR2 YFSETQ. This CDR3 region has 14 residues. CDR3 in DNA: TGCGCCAGCAGCCCAAGCACTAGCACAGATACGCAGTATTTT. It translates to CASSPSTSTDTQYF.

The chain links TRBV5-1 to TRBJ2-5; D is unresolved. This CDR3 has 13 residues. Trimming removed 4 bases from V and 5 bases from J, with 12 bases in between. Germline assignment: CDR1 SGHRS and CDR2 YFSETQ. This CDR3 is CASSSGVAETQYF. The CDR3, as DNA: TGCGCCAGCAGCAGTGGAGTGGCGGAGACCCAGTACTTC.

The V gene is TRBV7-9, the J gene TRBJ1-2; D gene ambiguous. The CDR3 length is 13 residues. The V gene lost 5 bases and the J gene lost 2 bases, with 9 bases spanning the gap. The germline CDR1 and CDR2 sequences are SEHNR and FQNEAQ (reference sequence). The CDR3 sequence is CASSRQENYGYTF. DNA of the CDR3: TGTGCCAGCAGCCGACAAGAAAACTATGGCTACACCTTC.

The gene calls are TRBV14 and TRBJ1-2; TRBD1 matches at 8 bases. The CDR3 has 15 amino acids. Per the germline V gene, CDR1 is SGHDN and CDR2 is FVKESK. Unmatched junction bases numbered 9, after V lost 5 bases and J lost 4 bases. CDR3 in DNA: TGTGCCAGCAGCAACTCAGGGGGCGTCCGCTATGGCTACACCTTC. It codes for CASSNSGGVRYGYTF.

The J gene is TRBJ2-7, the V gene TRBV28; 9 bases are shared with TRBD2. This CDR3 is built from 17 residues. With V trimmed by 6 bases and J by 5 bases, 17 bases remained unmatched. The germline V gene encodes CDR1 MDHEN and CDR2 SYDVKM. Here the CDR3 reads CASSPTSGGRGLHEQYF. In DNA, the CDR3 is TGTGCCAGCAGCCCGACTAGCGGAGGGAGGGGGTTACACGAGCAGTACTTC. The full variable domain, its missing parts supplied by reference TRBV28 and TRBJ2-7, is DVKVTQSSRYLVKRTGEKVFLECVQDMDHENMFWYRQDPGLGLRLIYFSYDVKMKEKGDIPEGYSVSREKKERFSLILESASTNQTSMYLCASSPTSGGRGLHEQYFGPGTRLTVT.

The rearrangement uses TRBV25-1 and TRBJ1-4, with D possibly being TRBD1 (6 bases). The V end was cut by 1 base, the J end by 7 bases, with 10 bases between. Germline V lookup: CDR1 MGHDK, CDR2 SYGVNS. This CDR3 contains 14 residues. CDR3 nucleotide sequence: TGTGCCAGCAGTGAATCAGAAGGGGGTGAAAAACTGTTTTTT. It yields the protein CASSESEGGEKLFF. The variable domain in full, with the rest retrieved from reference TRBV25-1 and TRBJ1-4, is EADIYQTPRYLVIGTGKKITLECSQTMGHDKMYWYQQDPGMELHLIHYSYGVNSTEKGDLSSESTVSRIRTEHFPLTLESARPSHTSQYLCASSESEGGEKLFFGSGTQLSVL.

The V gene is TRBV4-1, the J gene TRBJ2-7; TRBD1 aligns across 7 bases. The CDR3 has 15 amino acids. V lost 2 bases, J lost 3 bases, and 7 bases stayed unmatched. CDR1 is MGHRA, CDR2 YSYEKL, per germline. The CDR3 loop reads CASSQQLTGVYEQYF. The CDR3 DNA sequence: TGCGCCAGCAGCCAACAATTAACAGGGGTCTACGAGCAGTACTTC.

CDR3 sequence reads: CASSVATGHSYEQYF. DNA for the CDR3: TGTGCCAGCAGCGTAGCGACAGGCCATTCCTACGAGCAGTACTTC. The V and J genes are TRBV9 and TRBJ2-5, with a possible D match to TRBD1 (6 bases). The J call may be in error: the DNA end matches TRBJ2-7 better. Per the germline V gene, CDR1 is SGDLS and CDR2 is YYNGEE. The CDR3 runs 15 residues.

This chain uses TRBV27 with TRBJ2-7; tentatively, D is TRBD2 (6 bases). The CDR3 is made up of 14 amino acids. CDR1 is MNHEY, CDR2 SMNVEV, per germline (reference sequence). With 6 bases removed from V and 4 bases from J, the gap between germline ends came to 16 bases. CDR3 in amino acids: CASRPGLLPYEQYF. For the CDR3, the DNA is TGTGCCAGCAGGCCGGGACTGCTACCATACGAGCAGTACTTC.